This passage covers 7 T cell receptor beta chains from one sample sequenced in a study of lymphopenia after photon versus proton radiotherapy. Clones were sequenced by immunoSEQ multiplex PCR, and TCRdb holds only the in-frame ones, with some missing. The sample lists around 6,000 clones; approximately 90% were seen once. Sample: peripheral blood, taken from a patient treated with photon-based radiotherapy. These receptors all stem from a man aged 55-75 years with cholangiocarcinoma.

The rearrangement joins TRBV5-1 to TRBJ1-2; D may be TRBD1 (6 bases). This CDR3 comprises 14 residues. Per germline, CDR1 SGHRS and CDR2 YFSETQ. V lost 0 bases, J lost 2 bases, and 8 bases lay in between. The CDR3 protein is CASSLDRVNYGYTF. The CDR3 bases are TGCGCCAGCAGCTTGGACAGGGTCAACTATGGCTACACCTTC.

The gene calls are TRBV2 and TRBJ2-1; the match to TRBD2 covers 12 bases. This CDR3 is 16 amino acids long. Trimming at V came to 7 bases and at J to 3 bases, leaving 7 bases not matched to a gene. Germline CDR1 and CDR2: SNHLY and FYNNEI. The CDR3 protein is CASTRRLAGDYNEQFF. The CDR3 DNA sequence: TGTGCCAGCACCAGAAGACTAGCGGGGGACTACAATGAGCAGTTCTTC.

In its sample, this clone was seen a few times. The chain recombines TRBV15 with TRBJ2-1, with TRBD1 as a possible D gene (6 bases). The germline V gene encodes CDR1 LNHNV and CDR2 YYDKDF (reference sequence). The CDR3 is 15 amino acids. V lost 4 bases, J lost 0 bases, and 10 bases lay in between. The CDR3 coding sequence is TGTGCCACCAGCAAGGGGGTATACTCCTACAATGAGCAGTTCTTC. This codes for CATSKGVYSYNEQFF.

The chain links TRBV4-1 to TRBJ1-4, with 7 bases that match TRBD1. Germline loops: CDR1 MGHRA, CDR2 YSYEKL. The CDR3 spans 16 residues. After removal of 2 bases from V and 3 bases from J, the junction contained 6 bases not matched to a gene. CDR3 nucleotide sequence: TGCGCCAGCAGCCAACCACAGGGGTTTGCTAATGAAAAACTGTTTTTT. The encoded protein is CASSQPQGFANEKLFF.

The J gene is TRBJ1-5, the V gene TRBV5-6, with D unresolved. The CDR3 contains 14 residues. Between the trimmed V and J ends, which lost 1 base and 7 bases, there was a span of 12 bases. Per the germline V gene, CDR1 is SGHDT and CDR2 is YYEEEE. In DNA form, the CDR3 reads TGTGCCAGCAGCTTGCAGGCAATTGACCAGCCCCAGCATTTT. Amino acid sequence: CASSLQAIDQPQHF.

This clone was detected only once. This chain uses TRBV9 with TRBJ1-1; 9 bases are shared with TRBD1. Germline V lookup: CDR1 SGDLS, CDR2 YYNGEE. The J segment lost 3 bases and the V segment lost 4 bases, leaving 4 bases of the junction unmatched. There are 14 residues in the CDR3. In DNA, the CDR3 is TGTGCCAGCAGCCCCCGACAGGGGGACACTGAAGCTTTCTTT. Translated: CASSPRQGDTEAFF.

The rearrangement uses TRBV5-4 and TRBJ2-5; no firm D call. The CDR3 sequence is 13 residues long. V shed 5 bases and J shed 1 base, with 9 bases lying between them. The germline CDR1 and CDR2 sequences are SGHNT and YYREEE (reference sequence). DNA for the CDR3: TGTGCCAGCAGGCCGCGGACCCAAGAGACCCAGTACTTC. Amino acid sequence: CASRPRTQETQYF.